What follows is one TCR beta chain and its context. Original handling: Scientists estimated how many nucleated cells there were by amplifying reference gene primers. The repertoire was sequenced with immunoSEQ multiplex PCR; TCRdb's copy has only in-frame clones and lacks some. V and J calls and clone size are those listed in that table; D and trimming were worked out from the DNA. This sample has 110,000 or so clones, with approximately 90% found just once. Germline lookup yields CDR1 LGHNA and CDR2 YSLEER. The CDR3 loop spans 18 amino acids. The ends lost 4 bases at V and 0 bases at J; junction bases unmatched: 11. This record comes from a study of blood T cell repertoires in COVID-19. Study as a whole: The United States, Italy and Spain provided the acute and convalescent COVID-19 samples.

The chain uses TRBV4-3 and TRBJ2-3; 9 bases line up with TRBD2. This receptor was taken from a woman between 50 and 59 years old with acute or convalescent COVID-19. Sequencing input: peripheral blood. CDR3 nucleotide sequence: TGCGCCAGCAGCCCGACTAGCGGAGCTATCCCAAGCACAGATACGCAGTATTTT. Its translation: CASSPTSGAIPSTDTQYF.